This is a list of T cell receptor beta chains from one sample in a study of blood T cells in healthy people across ages. One entry per CDR3 protein results from TCRdb running MiXCR on the 5' RACE reads. This sample yields about 670,000 distinct CDR3 sequences, of which over 40% are seen a single time; roughly 14% belongs to the top ten. The sequenced sample consisted of blood. Receptors originate from a woman aged 80 or over in good health. CDR3s include the opening cysteine and the closing phenylalanine or tryptophan. Fields, in order: V gene, clone size, J gene, D gene, CDR3 protein, CDR3 DNA. A D gene is named only where the DNA matches it firmly. Clone size is shown for a subset of rows, as once, few, many or a class of expanded clone.

v_gene: TRBV20-1
abundance: NA
j_gene: TRBJ2-3
d_gene: NA
CDR3aa: CSARDGGLGAYNEQYF
CDR3nt: TGCAGTGCTAGAGATGGGGGCCTCGGTGCCTACAATGAGCAGTATTTT

v_gene: TRBV12-3/TRBV12-4
abundance: NA
j_gene: TRBJ2-5
d_gene: TRBD2
CDR3aa: CASSASLAGTQYF
CDR3nt: TGTGCCAGCAGTGCCAGCCTAGCGGGGACCCAGTACTTC

v_gene: TRBV20-1
abundance: once
j_gene: TRBJ2-7
d_gene: TRBD1
CDR3aa: CSARTVSGQGFYEQYF
CDR3nt: TGCAGTGCTAGGACCGTGTCAGGACAGGGTTTCTACGAGCAGTACTTC

v_gene: TRBV2
abundance: NA
j_gene: TRBJ1-2
d_gene: NA
CDR3aa: CASRESGGGYTF
CDR3nt: TGTGCCAGCAGAGAGTCTGGGGGAGGCTACACCTTC

v_gene: TRBV20-1
abundance: NA
j_gene: TRBJ2-7
d_gene: TRBD1
CDR3aa: CSATSRTGHSYEQYF
CDR3nt: TGCAGTGCTACTTCCCGGACAGGCCACTCCTACGAGCAGTACTTC

v_gene: TRBV20-1
abundance: many
j_gene: TRBJ1-2
d_gene: NA
CDR3aa: CSATGLGYGYTF
CDR3nt: TGCAGTGCTACAGGGCTTGGCTATGGCTACACCTTC

v_gene: TRBV12-3/TRBV12-4
abundance: NA
j_gene: TRBJ2-3
d_gene: TRBD2
CDR3aa: CASSEYGTRGSDTQYF
CDR3nt: TGTGCCAGCAGTGAATACGGGACTAGGGGTTCGGATACGCAGTATTTT

v_gene: TRBV12-3/TRBV12-4
abundance: few
j_gene: TRBJ1-2
d_gene: NA
CDR3aa: CASSFPSGGYTF
CDR3nt: TGTGCCAGCAGTTTCCCTTCAGGGGGCTACACCTTC

v_gene: TRBV6-2/TRBV6-3
abundance: NA
j_gene: TRBJ2-7
d_gene: TRBD1
CDR3aa: CASNRGDRVLSYEQYF
CDR3nt: TGTGCCAGCAACCGGGGGGACAGGGTCCTCTCCTACGAGCAGTACTTC

v_gene: TRBV12-3/TRBV12-4
abundance: NA
j_gene: TRBJ1-2
d_gene: NA
CDR3aa: CASTLHGYGYTF
CDR3nt: TGTGCCAGCACCCTACATGGCTATGGCTACACCTTC

v_gene: TRBV11-2
abundance: NA
j_gene: TRBJ2-3
d_gene: NA
CDR3aa: CASSFHPTGQSTDTQYF
CDR3nt: TGTGCCAGCAGCTTCCACCCGACTGGACAAAGCACAGATACGCAGTATTTT

v_gene: TRBV7-2
abundance: NA
j_gene: TRBJ2-5
d_gene: TRBD1
CDR3aa: CANSPFRDRDNEQYF
CDR3nt: TGTGCCAACAGCCCATTCCGGGACAGGGACAATGAGCAGTACTTC

v_gene: TRBV20-1
abundance: few
j_gene: TRBJ2-1
d_gene: TRBD2
CDR3aa: CSAPGASGNPFYNEQFF
CDR3nt: TGCAGTGCTCCCGGGGCTAGCGGGAACCCCTTCTACAATGAGCAGTTCTTC

v_gene: TRBV13
abundance: NA
j_gene: TRBJ2-3
d_gene: NA
CDR3aa: CASSVAFTQYF
CDR3nt: TGTGCCAGCAGCGTTGCATTTACGCAGTATTTT

v_gene: TRBV5-1
abundance: few
j_gene: TRBJ1-1
d_gene: NA
CDR3aa: CASSLVGWGTEAFF
CDR3nt: TGCGCCAGCAGCTTGGTAGGCTGGGGCACTGAAGCTTTCTTT

v_gene: TRBV2
abundance: NA
j_gene: TRBJ2-3
d_gene: NA
CDR3aa: CATQRGGSTDTQYF
CDR3nt: TGTGCCACCCAGAGGGGGGGGAGCACAGATACGCAGTATTTT

v_gene: TRBV20-1
abundance: NA
j_gene: TRBJ2-5
d_gene: NA
CDR3aa: CSAPEARAETQYF
CDR3nt: TGCAGTGCTCCCGAGGCCAGGGCGGAGACCCAGTACTTC

v_gene: TRBV5-1
abundance: NA
j_gene: TRBJ1-1
d_gene: NA
CDR3aa: CASSLNAGDTEAFF
CDR3nt: TGCGCCAGCAGCTTGAATGCAGGGGACACTGAAGCTTTCTTT

v_gene: TRBV7-2
abundance: few
j_gene: TRBJ2-5
d_gene: NA
CDR3aa: CASSAMPLLGGEQYF
CDR3nt: TGTGCCAGCAGCGCCATGCCCCTCTTGGGCGGTGAGCAGTACTTC

v_gene: TRBV9
abundance: few
j_gene: TRBJ2-7
d_gene: NA
CDR3aa: CASSEVGKSYNEQYF
CDR3nt: TGTGCCAGCAGCGAAGTAGGCAAGTCCTACAATGAGCAGTACTTC

v_gene: TRBV20-1
abundance: few
j_gene: TRBJ1-2
d_gene: NA
CDR3aa: CSASHTTIYGYTF
CDR3nt: TGCAGTGCTAGCCATACGACCATCTATGGCTACACCTTC

v_gene: TRBV2
abundance: few
j_gene: TRBJ1-5
d_gene: NA
CDR3aa: CASSEAGGNQPQHF
CDR3nt: TGTGCCAGCAGTGAGGCAGGGGGCAATCAGCCCCAGCATTTT

v_gene: TRBV5-1
abundance: NA
j_gene: TRBJ2-1
d_gene: NA
CDR3aa: CASMLADNEQFF
CDR3nt: TGCGCCAGCATGCTAGCCGACAATGAGCAGTTCTTC

v_gene: TRBV27
abundance: NA
j_gene: TRBJ2-3
d_gene: NA
CDR3aa: CASSPYLGQNSDTQYF
CDR3nt: TGTGCCAGCAGTCCTTACCTCGGACAGAACTCGGATACGCAGTATTTT

v_gene: TRBV7-2
abundance: once
j_gene: TRBJ2-5
d_gene: TRBD2
CDR3aa: CASSFPGTIGTQYF
CDR3nt: TGTGCCAGCAGCTTCCCCGGGACTATAGGGACCCAGTACTTC